The T cell receptor beta chain under discussion was sequenced for a study of CD8 T cells in ankylosing spondylitis. Study conclusions and caveats: Enrichment of disease-linked clones was reportedly significant in matched ankylosing spondylitis synovial fluid. In the blood and synovial fluid of reactive arthritis, some motif variants had been previously reported. Peripheral blood samples showed relatively rare disease-linked clones, and these clones were CD8+. Ankylosing spondylitis blood appeared to be characterized by a TCR beta motif of roughly eight highly homologous variants.

In this sample, this clonotype turned up a few times. The antigen is undetermined. TCR beta libraries were made by quantitative 5'-RACE with molecular barcodes. TCRdb used MiXCR to reprocess the 5' RACE reads, holding one entry per CDR3 protein. The sample gives hundreds of thousands of distinct CDR3 sequences, about 12% of which show up once; 0.51% is in the top ten. Trimming pared 3 bases from V and 2 bases from J, leaving 17 bases between. Germline V CDR1 and CDR2: SGDLS, YYNGEE. CDR3 length equals 16 residues. This sequence originates from a male donor with ankylosing spondylitis. J is TRBJ1-1 and V is TRBV9; D may be TRBD1 (6 bases). The sample comprised blood, either unsorted or a sorted T cell fraction (not recorded which). The CDR3 DNA is TGTGCCAGCAGCGCGGGGGCTAGGGGGGGTAACACTGAAGCTTTCTTT. It codes for CASSAGARGGNTEAFF.